This T cell receptor beta chain was documented in a study of Graves' ophthalmopathy and Graves' hyperthyroidism. The study amplified TCR beta CDR3 regions using RNA transcripts. In the first round, RT-PCR was carried out with HTBI primers, and a multiplex PCR formed the second round. One entry per CDR3 protein, called by TCRdb with MiXCR from the multiplex PCR reads. Of around 600,000 distinct CDR3 sequences in the sample, about two fifths were seen once. The CDR3 runs to 13 residues. Germline trimming cut 5 bases from V and 6 bases from J; bases unmatched to any gene: 6. The germline V gene encodes CDR1 SGHTA and CDR2 FQGNSA. This clonotype was counted many times.

V usage is TRBV7-2 and J usage is TRBJ1-2; 7 bases agree with TRBD1. Sequencing was carried out using peripheral blood. The TCR was taken from an adult man with Graves' ophthalmopathy. DNA for the CDR3: TGTGCCAGCAGCCGAACCAGGGGGAATGGCTACACCTTC. Its translation: CASSRTRGNGYTF.